The 31 T cell receptor beta chains below all came from one sample that was sequenced in a study of cytomegalovirus exposure and HLA in healthy donors. Researchers ran the PCR with 60 Vbeta and 13 Jbeta primers. Measured with immunoSEQ multiplex PCR; TCRdb has only the in-frame clones, and not every one. This table holds 150,000 to 200,000 clones, roughly 85% found once. The specimen was PBMCs. The receptors here all came from a man aged 18 to 30 in good health and CMV-seropositive.

This sequence joins TRBV15 and TRBJ2-1; TRBD2 might be the D (6 bases). V dropped 3 bases and J dropped 2 bases, with 11 bases sitting between them. This CDR3 is built from 15 residues. Germline V gene sequence: CDR1 LNHNV, CDR2 YYDKDF (reference sequence). CDR3 sequence (DNA): TGTGCCACCAGCAGGGATAGCGGTCCCTACAATGAGCAGTTCTTC. Its translation: CATSRDSGPYNEQFF.

The J gene is TRBJ2-6, the V gene TRBV4-3; TRBD1 aligns across 9 bases. The V segment lost 2 bases and the J segment 0 bases; nucleotides outside the gene matches: 5. Germline V gene data show CDR1 as LGHNA and CDR2 as YSLEER. The CDR3 contains 18 residues. The CDR3 spells CASSQWDRDYSGANVLTF. The CDR3 bases are TGCGCCAGCAGCCAATGGGACAGGGACTACTCTGGGGCCAACGTCCTGACTTTC.

This clone was seen a single time. The chain combines TRBV9 with TRBJ2-2; D is unresolved. Germline V CDR1 and CDR2: SGDLS, YYNGEE. The CDR3 spans 17 residues. V lost 4 bases to trimming and J lost 0 bases, with 16 bases between them. The CDR3 is CASSTNEVIPNTGELFF. The CDR3 nucleotides are TGTGCCAGCAGCACGAACGAGGTGATTCCGAACACCGGGGAGCTGTTTTTT.

This clone showed up just a few times. It is likely a read error, because the conserved phenylalanine at the end of the CDR3 is missing. The V call is TRBV2, the J call TRBJ1-6; 8 bases are a match to TRBD1. Germline loops: CDR1 SNHLY, CDR2 FYNNEI. V trimming: 7 bases; J trimming: 4 bases; junction bases outside the gene matches: 3. The length of the CDR3 is 14 residues. The CDR3 coding sequence is TGTGCCAGCACCCGGGACAGGTATAATTCACCCCTCCACCTT. Its protein is CASTRDRYNSPLHL.

The rearrangement joins TRBV2 to TRBJ2-5; a weak D match, TRBD2 (5 bases). The V gene lost 4 bases and the J gene lost 1 base, with 13 bases spanning the gap. The germline V gene has CDR1 SNHLY and CDR2 FYNNEI. The CDR3 totals 15 residues. The chain's CDR3 is CASSGRTRSQETQYF. CDR3 nucleotide sequence: TGTGCCAGCAGTGGGAGAACTAGGAGCCAAGAGACCCAGTACTTC. Based on the CDR3 plus reference TRBV2 and TRBJ2-5, the full variable domain is EPEVTQTPSHQVTQMGQEVILRCVPISNHLYFYWYRQILGQKVEFLVSFYNNEISEKSEIFDDQFSVERPDGSNFTLKIRSTKLEDSAMYFCASSGRTRSQETQYFGPGTRLLVL.

The chain is built from TRBV9 and TRBJ1-5; D is undetermined. The CDR3 totals 15 residues. Trimming took off 4 bases at V and 5 bases at J, with 16 bases between the two ends. Germline V gene sequence: CDR1 SGDLS, CDR2 YYNGEE. CDR3 bases: TGTGCCAGCAGCCCGACCTCGGGGAGTGATCAGCCCCAGCATTTT. It codes for CASSPTSGSDQPQHF.

Only a few counts were recorded for this clone. The chain joins TRBV7-8 to TRBJ2-7, with 9 bases that match TRBD1. The CDR3 runs to 15 residues. Germline CDR1 reads SGHVS; CDR2 reads FQNEAQ. The J segment lost 3 bases and the V segment lost 0 bases, leaving 3 bases of the junction unmatched. The CDR3 DNA follows: TGTGCCAGCAGCTTAGCGGGGACAGGGTACTACGAGCAGTACTTC. It encodes CASSLAGTGYYEQYF.

The V and J genes are TRBV27 and TRBJ1-6, with D perhaps TRBD1 (5 bases). Germline V gene data show CDR1 as MNHEY and CDR2 as SMNVEV (reference sequence). The CDR3 covers 16 residues. The V end lost 4 bases, the J end lost 4 bases, and 14 bases lay between the germline ends. CDR3 nucleotides: TGTGCCAGCAGTTCTACGACAGTGGATTATAATTCACCCCTCCACTTT. Amino acid sequence: CASSSTTVDYNSPLHF.

This clone was found once. The chain uses TRBV6-1 and TRBJ1-1, with TRBD1 identical over 9 bases. V trimming: 0 bases; J trimming: 4 bases; junction bases outside the gene matches: 12. The CDR3 is 18 amino acids. Germline-derived CDR1 and CDR2 are MNHNS and SASEGT. The CDR3 nucleotides read TGTGCCAGCAGTGAAGCGGAACAGGGGGCGCGAAAAGCCACTGAAGCTTTCTTT. Its translation is CASSEAEQGARKATEAFF.

The chain employs TRBV19 and TRBJ1-1, with a weak D call TRBD1 (5 bases). The V end was cut by 1 base, the J end by 1 base, with 13 bases between. The CDR3 spans 16 residues. CDR1 and CDR2 from the germline V gene are LNHDA and SQIVND (reference sequence). The CDR3 coding sequence is TGTGCCAGTAGTATAGGTCGTAGGGGAGGGAACACTGAAGCTTTCTTT. This sequence encodes CASSIGRRGGNTEAFF.

The rearrangement uses TRBV7-8 and TRBJ2-7, with 8 nucleotides matching TRBD1. V lost 2 bases, J lost 3 bases, and 3 bases stayed unmatched. CDR1 is SGHVS and CDR2 is FQNEAQ in the germline V gene. CDR3 length: 14 amino acids. The CDR3 nucleotides are TGTGCCAGCAGCTTAAGGGACAGGTACTACGAGCAGTACTTC. Its protein is CASSLRDRYYEQYF.

The chain employs TRBV14 and TRBJ1-2; D gene ambiguous. CDR1 SGHDN and CDR2 FVKESK come from the germline V gene. Trimming pared 5 bases from V and 8 bases from J, leaving 24 bases between. The CDR3 totals 16 residues. The CDR3 DNA reads TGTGCCAGCAGCAAGATTAACCCGGGGAAAATAGGGGGCTACACCTTC. It codes for CASSKINPGKIGGYTF. Together with reference TRBV14 and TRBJ1-2, the CDR3 gives the full variable domain: EAGVTQFPSHSVIEKGQTVTLRCDPISGHDNLYWYRRVMGKEIKFLLHFVKESKQDESGMPNNRFLAERTGGTYSTLKVQPAELEDSGVYFCASSKINPGKIGGYTFGSGTRLTVV.

The chain links TRBV10-1 to TRBJ2-1; D perhaps matches TRBD2 (7 bases). V lost 2 bases and J 9 bases, leaving 17 bases between the germline ends. CDR1 is WNHNN, CDR2 SYGVQD, per germline (reference sequence). The CDR3 totals 15 residues. The CDR3: CASSEGGGALGEQFF. In DNA, the CDR3 is TGCGCCAGCAGTGAGGGTGGGGGGGCCTTGGGTGAGCAGTTCTTC.

Concerning this clone: One end of the junction is discordant with germline, which a read error may explain. V is TRBV30 and J is TRBJ2-7, with 7 bases that match TRBD1. The CDR3 is 13 residues long. The germline CDR1 and CDR2 sequences are GTSNPN and SVGIG (reference sequence). The CDR3: CAWSTVRQGLPSF. For the CDR3, the DNA is TGTGCCTGGAGTACAGTCCGACAGGGCCTTCCTTCCTTC.

In nucleotides, the CDR3 is TGTGCCACCAGCAGCCCAACAGGAATGAACACTGAAGCTTTCTTT. Translation: CATSSPTGMNTEAFF. V is TRBV15 and J is TRBJ1-1, with D maybe TRBD1 (5 bases). V was trimmed by 3 bases and J by 0 bases, leaving 11 bases between them. The CDR3 extends over 15 amino acids. Germline loops: CDR1 LNHNV, CDR2 YYDKDF (reference sequence).

This chain joins TRBV12-5 and TRBJ1-3, with a weak D call TRBD1 (5 bases). The V gene's germline CDR1 is LGHNT and CDR2 FRNRAP. CDR3 size: 16 residues. V was clipped by 1 base and J by 4 bases, with 14 bases between them. The CDR3 DNA reads as TGTGCTAGTGGTTTGGGGTGGGGGGAAATGGGAAACACCATATATTTT. This codes for CASGLGWGEMGNTIYF.

This chain joins TRBV9 and TRBJ2-1, with D perhaps matching TRBD2 (7 bases). V shed 4 bases and J shed 5 bases, with 19 bases lying between them. The CDR3 loop spans 16 amino acids. The germline CDR1 and CDR2 sequences are SGDLS and YYNGEE. The CDR3 loop is CASSLEWGGLHNEQFF. DNA for the CDR3: TGTGCCAGCAGCTTGGAGTGGGGGGGCCTCCACAATGAGCAGTTCTTC.

The chain recombines TRBV14 with TRBJ1-4; 8 nucleotides line up with TRBD1. Trimming cost V 3 bases and J 8 bases; bases outside gene matches: 5. This CDR3 region has 14 residues. Germline V gene lookup returns CDR1 SGHDN and CDR2 FVKESK. The CDR3 here is CASSHSGQAEKLFF. CDR3 DNA: TGTGCCAGCAGCCATTCGGGACAGGCCGAAAAACTGTTTTTT.

This rearrangement joins TRBV27 to TRBJ1-1; D call uncertain. The length of the CDR3 is 14 residues. Germline V gene sequence: CDR1 MNHEY, CDR2 SMNVEV (reference sequence). Deletions cut 4 bases from V and 1 base from J, with 10 bases between. This chain's CDR3 is CASSSWRGNTEAFF. The CDR3 DNA reads TGTGCCAGCAGTTCATGGCGGGGGAACACTGAAGCTTTCTTT.

This chain uses TRBV25-1 with TRBJ1-2; no clear D gene. Trimming removed 2 bases at V and 7 bases at J, with 14 bases between. The CDR3 totals 14 residues. Per germline, CDR1 MGHDK and CDR2 SYGVNS. The CDR3 DNA sequence: TGTGCCAGCAGTGAAGACCCGGGGATTGCTGGCTACACCTTC. Protein sequence: CASSEDPGIAGYTF.

CDR3 DNA sequence: TGTGCCAGTAGTCGGACTTACAGCACAGATACGCAGTATTTT. This encodes CASSRTYSTDTQYF. The chain recombines TRBV19 with TRBJ2-3; TRBD2 might be the D (5 bases). The CDR3 is 14 residues long. CDR1 and CDR2 (germline): LNHDA, SQIVND (reference sequence). The V and J ends lost 5 bases and 0 bases respectively, with 9 bases between them.

J is TRBJ2-1 and V is TRBV4-3, with 8 bases matching TRBD2. Germline V gene data show CDR1 as LGHNA and CDR2 as YSLEER. The CDR3 covers 18 residues. V shed 0 bases and J 1 base; nucleotides not matched to a gene: 8. CDR3 amino acids: CASSQEDSAGGSYNEQFF. For the CDR3, the DNA is TGCGCCAGCAGCCAAGAGGATTCGGCGGGAGGATCCTACAATGAGCAGTTCTTC.

The chain is built from TRBV7-2 and TRBJ1-1; unclear D gene. Germline V lookup: CDR1 SGHTA, CDR2 FQGNSA. Trimming pared 4 bases from V and 0 bases from J, leaving 15 bases between. The CDR3 loop spans 16 amino acids. The CDR3 sequence: CASSSAREEVNTEAFF. CDR3 coding DNA: TGTGCCAGCAGCTCAGCCCGGGAGGAGGTGAACACTGAAGCTTTCTTT.

The chain couples TRBV6-1 to TRBJ1-5; D possibly corresponds to TRBD1 (6 bases). The V end was cut by 4 bases, the J end by 4 bases, with 8 bases between. The CDR3 covers 13 residues. The germline V gene has CDR1 MNHNS and CDR2 SASEGT. The CDR3 bases are TGTGCCAGCAGTGCCACAGGGAATCAGCCCCAGCATTTT. As protein: CASSATGNQPQHF.

This chain uses TRBV10-3 with TRBJ1-2, with D possibly matching TRBD1 (5 bases). This CDR3 comprises 15 residues. Trimming stripped 6 bases from V and 5 bases from J, with 19 bases between. Germline V gives CDR1 ENHRY, CDR2 SYGVKD. CDR3 in DNA: TGTGCCATCAGGACCCCTACACAGGAATCTTATGGCTACACCTTC. This encodes CAIRTPTQESYGYTF.

This chain joins TRBV10-2 and TRBJ1-5, with D possibly matching TRBD1 (5 bases). There are 13 residues in the CDR3. CDR1 and CDR2 from the germline V gene are WSHSY and SAAADI. Trimming shortened V by 7 bases and J by 6 bases, and 13 bases separated the two germline ends. CDR3 residues: CASNTGVSQPQHF. DNA for the CDR3: TGCGCCAGCAACACAGGTGTCAGTCAGCCCCAGCATTTT.

The V gene is TRBV10-2, the J gene TRBJ2-7; D unclear. This CDR3 region has 12 residues. Per germline, CDR1 WSHSY and CDR2 SAAADI. Trimming cost V 6 bases and J 4 bases, with 10 bases left between them. CDR3 sequence: CASRELGYEQYF. The CDR3 DNA sequence: TGCGCCAGCAGGGAGCTAGGTTACGAGCAGTACTTC.

The chain recombines TRBV5-4 with TRBJ1-2, with D possibly being TRBD1 (5 bases). This CDR3 has 15 amino acids. Looked up from germline, CDR1 is SGHNT and CDR2 is YYREEE (reference sequence). V gave up 3 bases and J gave up 8 bases, with 20 bases separating them. Written as DNA, the CDR3 is TGTGCCAGCAGCTCCACTTACAGGTTTGAAAGCGGCTACACCTTC. Its translation: CASSSTYRFESGYTF.

The genes are TRBV27 and TRBJ2-1; 10 nucleotides agree with TRBD1. The CDR3 is made up of 16 amino acids. Per the germline V gene, CDR1 is MNHEY and CDR2 is SMNVEV (reference sequence). Losses at the gene ends were 6 bases for V and 4 bases for J; bases not matched to a gene: 9. CDR3: CASSPGTGEGYNEQFF. Written as DNA, the CDR3 is TGTGCCAGCAGCCCAGGGACAGGGGAAGGGTACAATGAGCAGTTCTTC.

The V gene is TRBV5-5, the J gene TRBJ2-7; 7 bases line up with TRBD1. Germline assignment: CDR1 SGHKS and CDR2 YYEKEE (reference sequence). CDR3 length: 14 residues. J gave up 6 bases and V 1 base, and 7 bases lay outside the gene matches. The CDR3 loop is CASSLYGTVCEQYF. The CDR3, as DNA: TGTGCCAGCAGCTTGTATGGGACAGTCTGCGAGCAGTACTTC.

This chain connects TRBV5-1 to TRBJ2-2; 9 nucleotides agree with TRBD1. Germline loops: CDR1 SGHRS, CDR2 YFSETQ. The V segment lost 0 bases and the J segment 3 bases; nucleotides outside the gene matches: 6. This CDR3 region has 17 residues. CDR3 amino acids: CASSLEPGQGYTGELFF. The CDR3 nucleotides are TGCGCCAGCAGCTTGGAACCCGGACAGGGGTACACCGGGGAGCTGTTTTTT.